This is a list of T cell receptor beta chains from one sample in a study of blood T cell repertoires in COVID-19. Generated by immunoSEQ multiplex PCR, the TCRdb table keeps only in-frame clones and is missing some. Of 50,000 to 55,000 clones listed, roughly 89% are singletons. The sample taken for sequencing was peripheral blood. Receptor source: a man between 60 and 75 years old with active COVID-19. Both conserved end residues are part of each CDR3. Each record gives: J gene, clone size, D gene, V gene, CDR3 protein, CDR3 DNA. D genes are given only for firm matches. The size entry is marked missing in some rows and otherwise reads once, few, many or a size class.

j_call: TRBJ2-3; clone_size: .; d_call: .; v_call: TRBV18; cdr3_aa: CASSPGAGTDTQYF; cdr3_nt: TGTGCCAGCTCACCAGGGGCAGGCACAGATACGCAGTATTTT
j_call: TRBJ1-5; clone_size: .; d_call: .; v_call: TRBV7-2; cdr3_aa: CASSLRAGWPQHF; cdr3_nt: TGTGCCAGCAGCTTACGGGCGGGTTGGCCCCAGCATTTT
j_call: TRBJ2-2; clone_size: .; d_call: .; v_call: TRBV24-1; cdr3_aa: CATTSRDTGGTGELFF; cdr3_nt: TGTGCCACCACCTCCCGGGACACCGGAGGCACCGGGGAGCTGTTTTTT
j_call: TRBJ1-1; clone_size: .; d_call: .; v_call: TRBV30; cdr3_aa: CAWESVNTEAFF; cdr3_nt: TGTGCCTGGGAATCAGTGAACACTGAAGCTTTCTTT
j_call: TRBJ1-6; clone_size: .; d_call: TRBD1; v_call: TRBV9; cdr3_aa: CASSPRAQGANSPLHF; cdr3_nt: TGTGCCAGCAGCCCAAGGGCCCAGGGGGCTAATTCACCCCTCCACTTT
j_call: TRBJ2-1; clone_size: .; d_call: .; v_call: TRBV7-2; cdr3_aa: CASSLVEGGRNEQFF; cdr3_nt: TGTGCCAGCAGCTTAGTTGAGGGAGGTCGGAATGAGCAGTTCTTC
j_call: TRBJ2-7; clone_size: .; d_call: TRBD2; v_call: TRBV4-1; cdr3_aa: CASSQVITSGIQYEQYF; cdr3_nt: TGCGCCAGCAGCCAAGTAATAACTAGCGGGATCCAGTACGAGCAGTACTTC
j_call: TRBJ1-2; clone_size: .; d_call: .; v_call: TRBV18; cdr3_aa: CASDSIQGSGGYTF; cdr3_nt: TGTGCCAGCGACTCCATCCAGGGATCCGGTGGCTACACCTTC
j_call: TRBJ2-1; clone_size: .; d_call: TRBD2; v_call: TRBV5-1; cdr3_aa: CASSLVLAGGPNEQFF; cdr3_nt: TGCGCCAGCAGCTTGGTCTTAGCGGGAGGGCCCAATGAGCAGTTCTTC
j_call: TRBJ2-7; clone_size: .; d_call: TRBD1; v_call: TRBV6-5; cdr3_aa: CASSFIRTGDYEQYF; cdr3_nt: TGTGCCAGCAGTTTCATTCGGACAGGGGATTACGAGCAGTACTTC
j_call: TRBJ2-7; clone_size: .; d_call: TRBD2; v_call: TRBV4-3; cdr3_aa: CASSQDWSSGRYYEQYF; cdr3_nt: TGCGCCAGCAGCCAAGACTGGTCTAGCGGGAGATACTACGAGCAGTACTTC
j_call: TRBJ2-7; clone_size: .; d_call: TRBD1; v_call: TRBV5-8; cdr3_aa: CASRQYGTGHEQYF; cdr3_nt: TGTGCCAGCAGACAATACGGGACAGGTCACGAGCAGTACTTC
j_call: TRBJ2-7; clone_size: .; d_call: .; v_call: TRBV28; cdr3_aa: CASSLPGLGQYF; cdr3_nt: TGTGCCAGCAGTTTACCAGGTTTAGGGCAGTACTTC
j_call: TRBJ2-1; clone_size: .; d_call: TRBD2; v_call: TRBV7-2; cdr3_aa: CASSLVGSGRLEQFF; cdr3_nt: TGTGCCAGCAGCTTAGTTGGTAGCGGGAGGCTTGAGCAGTTCTTC
j_call: TRBJ2-7; clone_size: .; d_call: .; v_call: TRBV7-2; cdr3_aa: CASSFSRTGSYEQYF; cdr3_nt: TGTGCCAGCAGCTTTAGCCGAACAGGCTCCTACGAGCAGTACTTC
j_call: TRBJ1-6; clone_size: once; d_call: TRBD1; v_call: TRBV6-1; cdr3_aa: CASSGLFGTGNSPLHF; cdr3_nt: TGTGCCAGCAGTGGTTTGTTTGGGACAGGGAATTCACCCCTCCACTTT
j_call: TRBJ2-4; clone_size: .; d_call: .; v_call: TRBV7-9; cdr3_aa: CASSLNTGLDIQYF; cdr3_nt: TGTGCCAGCAGCCTTAACACAGGGCTTGACATTCAGTACTTC
j_call: TRBJ2-2; clone_size: .; d_call: TRBD2; v_call: TRBV6-5; cdr3_aa: CASGRAYTGELFF; cdr3_nt: TGTGCCAGCGGGAGGGCCTACACCGGGGAGCTGTTTTTT
j_call: TRBJ2-4; clone_size: .; d_call: TRBD2; v_call: TRBV27; cdr3_aa: CASSSPGLASKNIQYF; cdr3_nt: TGTGCCAGCTCTTCCCCGGGACTAGCGTCCAAAAACATTCAGTACTTC
j_call: TRBJ2-3; clone_size: once; d_call: .; v_call: TRBV19; cdr3_aa: CASSIEGLQGGQYF; cdr3_nt: TGTGCCAGTAGTATAGAAGGCCTGCAAGGGGGGCAGTATTTT
j_call: TRBJ2-5; clone_size: few; d_call: .; v_call: TRBV5-1; cdr3_aa: CASSLWADSETQYF; cdr3_nt: TGCGCCAGCAGCTTGTGGGCCGATAGTGAGACCCAGTACTTC
j_call: TRBJ2-7; clone_size: .; d_call: .; v_call: TRBV7-9; cdr3_aa: CASSSAQYEQYF; cdr3_nt: TGTGCCAGCAGCTCCGCCCAGTACGAGCAGTACTTC
j_call: TRBJ2-5; clone_size: once; d_call: .; v_call: TRBV12-3/TRBV12-4; cdr3_aa: CASSRDLQETQYF; cdr3_nt: TGTGCCAGCAGTCGGGACTTGCAAGAGACCCAGTACTTC
j_call: TRBJ2-2; clone_size: .; d_call: .; v_call: TRBV7-9; cdr3_aa: CASSRQATGELFF; cdr3_nt: TGTGCCAGCAGCCGGCAGGCGACCGGGGAGCTGTTTTTT
j_call: TRBJ2-7; clone_size: once; d_call: TRBD1; v_call: TRBV5-1; cdr3_aa: CASSFKTGTSSYEQYF; cdr3_nt: TGCGCCAGCAGCTTCAAGACAGGGACCAGCTCCTACGAGCAGTACTTC
j_call: TRBJ2-3; clone_size: .; d_call: .; v_call: TRBV6-5; cdr3_aa: CASSQRPSTDTQYF; cdr3_nt: TGTGCCAGCAGTCAGCGACCTAGCACAGATACGCAGTATTTT
j_call: TRBJ2-7; clone_size: .; d_call: TRBD2; v_call: TRBV4-1; cdr3_aa: CASSQDGSGRFEEQYF; cdr3_nt: TGCGCCAGCAGCCAAGATGGTAGCGGGAGATTCGAGGAGCAGTACTTC
j_call: TRBJ1-5; clone_size: few; d_call: TRBD1; v_call: TRBV30; cdr3_aa: CAWGTGENQPQHF; cdr3_nt: TGTGCCTGGGGGACAGGGGAGAATCAGCCCCAGCATTTT
j_call: TRBJ2-3; clone_size: .; d_call: TRBD2; v_call: TRBV27; cdr3_aa: CASSSQPGLAGLDTQYF; cdr3_nt: TGTGCCAGCAGTTCACAACCGGGACTAGCGGGATTAGATACGCAGTATTTT
j_call: TRBJ1-5; clone_size: few; d_call: TRBD1; v_call: TRBV19; cdr3_aa: CATMDRVGNQPQHF; cdr3_nt: TGTGCCACAATGGACAGGGTAGGCAATCAGCCCCAGCATTTT
j_call: TRBJ2-5; clone_size: .; d_call: .; v_call: TRBV7-3; cdr3_aa: CASSPRNQETQYF; cdr3_nt: TGTGCCAGCAGCCCTAGAAACCAAGAGACCCAGTACTTC
j_call: TRBJ2-3; clone_size: .; d_call: TRBD2; v_call: TRBV9; cdr3_aa: CASSVTGGSTDTQYF; cdr3_nt: TGTGCCAGCAGCGTAACGGGAGGAAGCACAGATACGCAGTATTTT
j_call: TRBJ2-1; clone_size: .; d_call: TRBD2; v_call: TRBV18; cdr3_aa: CASSPPNRLASGKDEQFF; cdr3_nt: TGTGCCAGCTCACCACCTAATCGGTTGGCTAGCGGGAAGGATGAGCAGTTCTTC
j_call: TRBJ2-1; clone_size: .; d_call: .; v_call: TRBV18; cdr3_aa: CASSPVAVNEQFF; cdr3_nt: TGTGCCAGCTCACCCGTAGCGGTGAATGAGCAGTTCTTC
j_call: TRBJ1-1; clone_size: .; d_call: .; v_call: TRBV12-3/TRBV12-4; cdr3_aa: CASSPGISKAFF; cdr3_nt: TGTGCCAGCAGTCCGGGGATCTCGAAAGCTTTCTTT
j_call: TRBJ1-1; clone_size: .; d_call: TRBD1; v_call: TRBV7-9; cdr3_aa: CASSARADRSNTEAFF; cdr3_nt: TGTGCCAGCAGCGCACGGGCGGACAGGTCGAACACTGAAGCTTTCTTT
j_call: TRBJ2-5; clone_size: .; d_call: TRBD1; v_call: TRBV2; cdr3_aa: CASRQGQGGETQYF; cdr3_nt: TGTGCCAGCAGACAGGGACAGGGGGGGGAGACCCAGTACTTC